The entry below gives a single TCR beta chain sequence along with its context. This table comes from immunoSEQ multiplex PCR, and its TCRdb copy is limited to in-frame clones, with some not included. The top ten hold approximately 8.6% of the sample, which has around 190,000 clones, about 70% seen once. CDR3 length: 16 amino acids. Trimming stripped 4 bases from V and 8 bases from J, with 23 bases between. The germline V gene has CDR1 ENHRY and CDR2 SYGVKD. The record originates from a study of blood T cell repertoires in COVID-19. Study in general: Acute and convalescent COVID-19 samples came from the United States, Italy and Spain.

The TCR sequence derives from a woman aged 45-65 years with active or convalescent COVID-19. Specimen: peripheral blood. The V call is TRBV10-3, the J call TRBJ1-2, with D tentatively TRBD1 (5 bases). In DNA form, the CDR3 reads TGTGCCATCAGTGGGGCCACGACTGGGACTTTGAGGGGCTACACCTTC. Its translation is CAISGATTGTLRGYTF.